This T cell receptor beta chain was recorded in a study of shared clonotypes between healthy human individuals. About this clone: A much larger clone differs from this one at a single base, so this may be a read error.

Study processing details: Owing to the provision of junction-only sequences devoid of quality scores by immunoSEQ, filtering differed. Sequenced by immunoSEQ multiplex PCR; TCRdb stores in-frame clones only, minus some. Clone size and the V and J calls come from that table; the DNA yielded D and trimming. Found here are under 350,000 clones, around 90% of them singletons; the top ten hold around 15%. CDR1 SGHDT and CDR2 YYEEEE come from the germline V gene. The CDR3 is 13 amino acids. With 3 bases removed from V and 1 base from J, the gap between germline ends came to 8 bases. The rearrangement links TRBV5-6 to TRBJ2-7, with D possibly TRBD1 on 6 matching bases. Source material: memory CD8+ T cells sorted from blood. Stated subset: CD45RO+ cells pooled with CCR7-negative TemRA cells. The TCR was taken from a man younger than 30 in good health. The CDR3 DNA reads as TGTGCCAGCAGCTGGGACACTTCCTACGAGCAGTACTTC. This sequence encodes CASSWDTSYEQYF.